The next 24 T cell receptor beta chains were all read from a single sample in a study of blood T cell repertoires in COVID-19 (dated by TCRdb to the early 2020s). The library came from the immunoSEQ multiplex PCR assay. Entries here come from immuneACCESS through TCRdb and include only in-frame sequences with V and J called. Some clones fail to appear in such tables; in the studies checked, an unresolved V gene covers under half of the shortfall, and the cause of the remainder is unknown. The sample table lists over 60,000 clones, about four fifths of them with a count of one. Jointly, the top ten make up around 19% of the sample. The sequenced sample consisted of peripheral blood. The receptor set was obtained from a human donor in a cohort sampled during active COVID-19.

The chain couples TRBV2 to TRBJ2-5; TRBD1 aligns across 7 bases. There are 14 residues in the CDR3. V trimming: 7 bases; J trimming: 1 base; junction bases outside the gene matches: 6. CDR1 SNHLY and CDR2 FYNNEI come from the germline V gene. The CDR3 DNA sequence: TGTGCCAGCAAAGGGGGCGCAGGCCAAGAGACCCAGTACTTC. Its protein is CASKGGAGQETQYF.

The chain employs TRBV10-2 and TRBJ1-2; 9 nucleotides match TRBD1. J was trimmed by 4 bases and V by 0 bases; bases with no gene match: 9. This CDR3 is 17 amino acids long. CDR1 and CDR2 from the germline V gene are WSHSY and SAAADI. The CDR3 coding sequence is TGCGCCAGCAGTGAGTCGTATGGGGACAGGGCCCTCTATGGCTACACCTTC. This codes for CASSESYGDRALYGYTF.

The rearrangement joins TRBV5-1 to TRBJ2-5; D is unclear. CDR3 size: 15 residues. Germline CDR1 reads SGHRS; CDR2 reads YFSETQ. Trimming took 0 bases from V and 1 from J, leaving 10 bases between them. CDR3 region: CASSLGRGFQETQYF. The CDR3 nucleotides read TGCGCCAGCAGCTTGGGCCGAGGATTCCAAGAGACCCAGTACTTC.

This clone was observed once. This rearrangement joins TRBV5-1 to TRBJ1-1; TRBD1 agrees at 7 bases. The V segment lost 0 bases and the J segment 0 bases; nucleotides outside the gene matches: 5. The CDR3 length is 16 residues. Per the germline V gene, CDR1 is SGHRS and CDR2 is YFSETQ. In nucleotides, the CDR3 is TGCGCCAGCAGCTTGGTGAGGGACAGCGTGAACACTGAAGCTTTCTTT. It translates to CASSLVRDSVNTEAFF.

The rearrangement uses TRBV27 and TRBJ1-1; D is uncertain. V shed 6 bases and J shed 9 bases, with 17 bases lying between them. CDR3 length: 13 amino acids. Germline assignment: CDR1 MNHEY and CDR2 SMNVEV (reference sequence). The CDR3 spells CASRPGSYNKAFF. DNA of the CDR3: TGTGCCAGCAGACCCGGGTCTTACAATAAAGCTTTCTTT.

The genes are TRBV4-2 and TRBJ1-2; D unresolved. The length of the CDR3 is 15 residues. CDR1 is LGHNA, CDR2 YNFKEQ, per germline. V lost 1 base and J 7 bases, leaving 16 bases between the germline ends. This CDR3 is CASSQVGVSYFGYTF. The CDR3 nucleotides are TGTGCCAGCAGCCAAGTCGGGGTATCCTACTTTGGCTACACCTTC.

The rearrangement joins TRBV9 to TRBJ2-7, with D perhaps matching TRBD2 (6 bases). Trimming took off 6 bases at V and 6 bases at J, with 25 bases between the two ends. This CDR3 has 16 residues. In germline, CDR1 is SGDLS, CDR2 YYNGEE. The CDR3 sequence is CASTPLGGRWSSEQYF. For the CDR3, the DNA is TGTGCCAGCACCCCCCTGGGAGGTAGATGGAGCAGCGAGCAGTACTTC.

The chain recombines TRBV2 with TRBJ2-5; 10 bases fit TRBD2. Germline V gene lookup returns CDR1 SNHLY and CDR2 FYNNEI. The junction had 8 bases not matched to a gene; V was cut back by 5 bases and J by 5 bases. The CDR3 runs to 15 residues. CDR3 residues: CASSPLAGGGETQYF. The CDR3 nucleotides are TGTGCCAGCAGTCCCTTAGCGGGGGGCGGGGAGACCCAGTACTTC.

A single count supports this clone. The chain recombines TRBV25-1 with TRBJ2-3; the D is unclear. CDR3 length: 11 amino acids. Trimming stripped 2 bases from V and 6 bases from J, with 3 bases between. CDR1 and CDR2 from the germline V gene are MGHDK and SYGVNS. The CDR3 is CASSEQDTQYF. The CDR3 DNA sequence: TGTGCCAGCAGTGAACAGGATACGCAGTATTTT.

This rearrangement joins TRBV12-3 or TRBV12-4 to TRBJ1-2, with 7 positions matching TRBD1. The CDR3 has 12 residues. Losses at the gene ends were 6 bases for V and 6 bases for J; bases not matched to a gene: 4. The DNA of the CDR3 is TGTGCCAGCAGCTATACAGGGGATGGCTACACCTTC. Its translation: CASSYTGDGYTF.

This chain connects TRBV11-1 to TRBJ2-7; 8 bases fit TRBD2. Germline V lookup: CDR1 SGHAT, CDR2 FQDESV (reference sequence). This CDR3 spans 13 amino acids. V lost 3 bases to trimming and J lost 4 bases; unmatched junction nucleotides: 2. The CDR3 reads CASSFSGAYEQYF. The CDR3 nucleotides are TGTGCCAGCAGCTTTAGCGGGGCGTACGAGCAGTACTTC. Full variable domain (outside the CDR3, taken from reference TRBV11-1 and TRBJ2-7): EAEVAQSPRYKITEKSQAVAFWCDPISGHATLYWYRQILGQGPELLVQFQDESVVDDSQLPKDRFSAERLKGVDSTLKIQPAELGDSAMYLCASSFSGAYEQYFGPGTRLTVT.

This sequence joins TRBV5-1 and TRBJ1-2; tentatively, D is TRBD1 (6 bases). CDR1 and CDR2 from the germline V gene are SGHRS and YFSETQ. The V and J ends lost 3 bases and 0 bases respectively, with 15 bases between them. The CDR3 contains 16 residues. DNA of the CDR3: TGCGCCAGCAGCTCGACGACAGGTTTAGCTAACTATGGCTACACCTTC. This sequence encodes CASSSTTGLANYGYTF.

This clone appeared once. The chain combines TRBV9 with TRBJ2-4; the match to TRBD2 covers 8 bases. From germline, CDR1 is SGDLS and CDR2 YYNGEE. The V and J ends lost 0 bases and 8 bases, in that order; junction bases with no gene match: 13. This CDR3 has 17 amino acids. CDR3 amino acids: CASSVGGGAGVFDIQYF. CDR3 sequence (DNA): TGTGCCAGCAGCGTAGGTGGCGGAGCGGGGGTTTTCGACATTCAGTACTTC.

This clone was recorded a few times. The chain combines TRBV30 with TRBJ2-7; 9 bases map to TRBD1. Trimming at V came to 3 bases and at J to 5 bases, leaving 8 bases not matched to a gene. The length of the CDR3 is 14 residues. Per germline, CDR1 GTSNPN and CDR2 SVGIG (reference sequence). As DNA, the CDR3 is TGTGCCTGGAGCTCCGAGACAGGGGGGGACGAGCAGTACTTC. Translation gives CAWSSETGGDEQYF.

The chain joins TRBV9 to TRBJ2-5; weak D call: TRBD2 (5 bases). The ends were cut back, 0 bases at V and 1 base at J, with 7 bases in the middle. The CDR3 covers 14 residues. Germline CDR1 SGDLS, CDR2 YYNGEE. For the CDR3, the DNA is TGTGCCAGCAGCGTAGCAGGAGGCCAAGAGACCCAGTACTTC. This codes for CASSVAGGQETQYF.

This chain connects TRBV15 to TRBJ1-1; D gene ambiguous. The CDR3 has 15 amino acids. Germline lookup yields CDR1 LNHNV and CDR2 YYDKDF (reference sequence). Between the trimmed V and J ends, which lost 0 bases and 11 bases, there was a span of 19 bases. CDR3 sequence (DNA): TGTGCCACCAGCAGAGATAAAGAACTTCTGAATCGGGCTTTCTTT. Its protein product is CATSRDKELLNRAFF.

V usage is TRBV6-5 and J usage is TRBJ2-3; 8 bases are a match to TRBD1. Per germline, CDR1 MNHEY and CDR2 SVGAGI. V shed 11 bases and J 6 bases; nucleotides not matched to a gene: 10. This CDR3 contains 13 residues. The CDR3 nucleotides are TGTGCCGCTGGACAGGGAAGATCGGATACGCAGTATTTT. Translating gives CAAGQGRSDTQYF.

The V gene is TRBV12-3 or TRBV12-4, the J gene TRBJ2-1, with 7 bases aligning to TRBD2. V dropped 0 bases and J dropped 7; count of bases not matched to a gene: 0. This CDR3 comprises 13 residues. The CDR3 loop reads CASSLARGNEQFF. CDR3 sequence (DNA): TGTGCCAGCAGTTTAGCGCGGGGGAATGAGCAGTTCTTC.

This chain uses TRBV19 with TRBJ1-5; D gene uncertain. Germline V CDR1 and CDR2: LNHDA, SQIVND (reference sequence). Between the trimmed V and J ends, which lost 5 bases and 11 bases, there was a span of 16 bases. The CDR3 runs 13 residues. The CDR3: CASSRQAMSAQHF. The CDR3 DNA reads TGTGCCAGTAGTCGGCAGGCGATGTCTGCCCAGCATTTT.

The chain joins TRBV29-1 to TRBJ1-1; 7 nucleotides match TRBD1. Germline lookup yields CDR1 SQVTM and CDR2 ANQGSEA. CDR3 length: 14 residues. V lost 7 bases to trimming and J lost 4 bases; unmatched junction nucleotides: 12. CDR3 sequence reads: CSAKAGGESTEAFF. Written as DNA, the CDR3 is TGCAGCGCCAAGGCAGGGGGTGAATCCACTGAAGCTTTCTTT.

The chain uses TRBV6-6 and TRBJ1-1; D is possibly TRBD1 (6 bases). The CDR3 runs 15 residues. Germline CDR1 MNHNY, CDR2 SVGAGI (reference sequence). Trimming took 6 bases from V and 3 from J, leaving 17 bases between them. The CDR3: CASRETTGRDTEAFF. CDR3 bases: TGTGCCAGCAGGGAAACTACAGGGAGGGACACTGAAGCTTTCTTT.

This chain connects TRBV19 to TRBJ1-2; 9 bases fit TRBD1. V lost 8 bases to trimming and J lost 1 base; unmatched junction nucleotides: 8. Per the germline V gene, CDR1 is LNHDA and CDR2 is SQIVND (reference sequence). The CDR3 sequence is 15 residues long. CDR3 coding DNA: TGTGCCAGTCGGGGCGGGGACAGGGTTAACTATGGCTACACCTTC. Translating it yields CASRGGDRVNYGYTF.

The chain couples TRBV3-1 (or the pseudogene TRBV3-2) to TRBJ2-7; D is ambiguous. This CDR3 is 13 amino acids long. V was shortened by 1 base and J by 7 bases, with 11 bases between the two germline ends. Germline loops: CDR1 LGHDT, CDR2 YNNKEL (reference sequence). CDR3 bases: TGTGCCAGCAGCCAAGGGCCCTTTGGTGAGCAGTACTTC. It yields the protein CASSQGPFGEQYF.

The genes are TRBV2 and TRBJ2-3; 7 bases are shared with TRBD1. Germline loops: CDR1 SNHLY, CDR2 FYNNEI. V shed 6 bases, J shed 0 bases, and the junction held 3 bases outside the gene matches. The CDR3 has 14 amino acids. The CDR3 nucleotides are TGTGCCAGCAGCCGGGACAGTAGCACAGATACGCAGTATTTT. This sequence encodes CASSRDSSTDTQYF.